What follows is one T cell receptor (beta chain) and its context. Trimming removed 3 bases at V and 3 bases at J, with 8 bases between. The CDR3 runs 14 residues. Germline V gene lookup returns CDR1 SGHVS and CDR2 FQNEAQ. The source of the sample is a study of blood T cell repertoires in COVID-19. Whole-study context: Sites in the United States, Italy and Spain provided acute and convalescent COVID-19 samples. The cDNA or gDNA used as material had been derived from T cells, B-cell-depleted T cells, or PBMCs.

In the authors' workflow: From reference gene primer amplification, estimates of nucleated cell counts were derived. Profiled with immunoSEQ multiplex PCR; TCRdb holds only in-frame clones, not every one. V and J calls and clone size come straight from that table; D and trimming were deduced from the DNA. This sample has about 280,000 clones; 88% occur once, and the top ten carry approximately 8.5%. V and J are TRBV7-8 and TRBJ1-4; unclear D gene. The origin of this receptor is a man between 18 and 35 years old with active or convalescent COVID-19. Specimen: peripheral blood. The CDR3: CASSFGRSNEKLFF. CDR3 bases: TGTGCCAGCAGCTTCGGCAGGTCTAATGAAAAACTGTTTTTT.